The 16 T cell receptor beta chains reported below all come from one sample, sequenced in a study of T cell repertoires in cytomegalovirus infection. TCRdb passed the reads through MiXCR, listing each CDR3 protein once. The data contain roughly 500,000 distinct CDR3 sequences, about 11% of them singletons. Sample: PBMCs. All receptors derive from a human donor in good health (CMV status not recorded). Some clones in this sample may be carry-over from other donors' samples.

The table lists this clonotype with many counts. The V gene is TRBV5-1, the J gene TRBJ2-7, with TRBD2 matching 8 bases. This CDR3 spans 14 amino acids. The J segment lost 3 bases and the V segment lost 0 bases, leaving 2 bases of the junction unmatched. Looked up from germline, CDR1 is SGHRS and CDR2 is YFSETQ. The CDR3 loop reads CASSLDLAGYEQYF. The CDR3 DNA follows: TGCGCCAGCAGCTTGGATCTAGCGGGCTACGAGCAGTACTTC.

The table lists this clonotype with many counts. The chain carries TRBV28 and TRBJ2-7, with D maybe TRBD2 (7 bases). This CDR3 region has 15 residues. CDR1 MDHEN and CDR2 SYDVKM come from the germline V gene. V lost 7 bases and J lost 5, with 21 bases in between. The CDR3: CASTGGGSDSHEQYF. The DNA of the CDR3 is TGTGCCAGCACCGGGGGCGGGAGTGATTCCCACGAGCAGTACTTC.

The rearrangement links TRBV20-1 to TRBJ2-1; 10 positions agree with TRBD2. J gave up 8 bases and V 1 base, and 8 bases lay outside the gene matches. Per the germline V gene, CDR1 is DFQATT and CDR2 is SNEGSKA (reference sequence). The CDR3 totals 15 residues. The CDR3 loop is CSARAPSSGGDEQFF. CDR3 bases: TGCAGTGCTAGAGCCCCGTCTAGCGGGGGCGATGAGCAGTTCTTC.

This clonotype was counted many times. The chain has TRBV7-8 and TRBJ2-1; D might be TRBD2 (5 bases). CDR1 is SGHVS and CDR2 is FQNEAQ in the germline V gene. Trimming removed 1 base at V and 7 bases at J, with 20 bases between. The CDR3 sequence is 17 residues long. CDR3: CASSLVGWGRGWNEQFF. CDR3 in DNA: TGTGCCAGCAGCTTAGTAGGATGGGGAAGAGGGTGGAATGAGCAGTTCTTC.

V usage is TRBV3-1 and J usage is TRBJ2-2, with D uncertain. The CDR3 is made up of 16 amino acids. Germline V lookup: CDR1 LGHDT, CDR2 YNNKEL (reference sequence). V shed 1 base and J shed 2 bases, with 11 bases lying between them. The CDR3 sequence: CASSQARLVNTGELFF. In DNA, the CDR3 is TGTGCCAGCAGCCAAGCCCGGTTAGTCAACACCGGGGAGCTGTTTTTT.

The J gene is TRBJ2-2, the V gene TRBV5-4; 9 nucleotides line up with TRBD1. The junction had 4 bases not matched to a gene; V was cut back by 4 bases and J by 3 bases. CDR3 length equals 15 residues. CDR1 is SGHNT and CDR2 is YYREEE in the germline V gene (reference sequence). The CDR3 DNA reads TGTGCCAGCAGCCGGGACAGGGTGTACACCGGGGAGCTGTTTTTT. This translates into CASSRDRVYTGELFF.

This clonotype was counted at least ten times. J is TRBJ2-1 and V is TRBV7-9; 10 bases align to TRBD2. This CDR3 has 18 residues. Germline CDR1 is SEHNR and CDR2 is FQNEAQ (reference sequence). Trimming removed 5 bases from V and 7 bases from J; junction bases left unmatched: 17. CDR3 sequence: CASSPRGEREGRVNEQFF. CDR3 nucleotide sequence: TGTGCCAGCAGCCCTAGAGGGGAGCGGGAGGGCCGTGTGAATGAGCAGTTCTTC.

This clonotype was seen many times. The chain has TRBV12-3 or TRBV12-4 and TRBJ1-5; weak D call: TRBD1 (6 bases). The germline V and J ends were trimmed by 2 bases and 3 bases, with 8 bases remaining between them. The CDR3 has 14 amino acids. In DNA form, the CDR3 reads TGTGCCAGCAGTTTAAACAGGGTCAATCAGCCCCAGCATTTT. Its protein product is CASSLNRVNQPQHF.

This clonotype has a handful of counts. This rearrangement joins TRBV27 to TRBJ1-3, with D maybe TRBD1 (5 bases). The CDR3 contains 15 residues. CDR1 and CDR2 from the germline V gene are MNHEY and SMNVEV (reference sequence). The V and J ends lost 5 bases and 0 bases respectively, with 11 bases between them. CDR3 in amino acids: CASSAGTGSGNTIYF. The CDR3 DNA follows: TGTGCCAGCAGTGCCGGGACGGGCTCTGGAAACACCATATATTTT.

The genes are TRBV20-1 and TRBJ2-5; D unresolved. The V end was cut by 5 bases, the J end by 4 bases, with 17 bases between. CDR1 is DFQATT and CDR2 is SNEGSKA in the germline V gene (reference sequence). This CDR3 is 14 amino acids long. CDR3 sequence: CSAALGGPGETQYF. CDR3 DNA: TGCAGTGCTGCCCTTGGTGGGCCGGGAGAGACCCAGTACTTC.

The chain carries TRBV29-1 and TRBJ2-5; TRBD2 agrees at 10 bases. Germline-derived CDR1 and CDR2 are SQVTM and ANQGSEA. There are 13 residues in the CDR3. V was clipped by 8 bases and J by 2 bases; unmatched bases: 5. For the CDR3, the DNA is TGCAGCTCCCGGACTAGCGGACAAGAGACCCAGTACTTC. Its protein is CSSRTSGQETQYF.

This clonotype was seen ten or more times. J is TRBJ1-4 and V is TRBV2; TRBD1 is a possible D gene (6 bases). Germline values: CDR1 SNHLY, CDR2 FYNNEI. V gave up 3 bases and J gave up 8 bases, with 16 bases separating them. The CDR3 is 15 amino acids. CDR3 in amino acids: CASSDPGHRKEKLFF. The CDR3 bases are TGTGCCAGCAGTGACCCGGGACACAGGAAGGAAAAACTGTTTTTT.

This clonotype was seen many times. The gene calls are TRBV7-9 and TRBJ1-1, with unresolved D. The germline V and J ends were trimmed by 5 bases and 2 bases, with 9 bases remaining between them. CDR1 and CDR2 from the germline V gene are SEHNR and FQNEAQ (reference sequence). CDR3 length equals 13 residues. The CDR3 sequence: CASSATDNTEAFF. As DNA, the CDR3 is TGTGCCAGCAGCGCTACAGATAACACTGAAGCTTTCTTT. Using reference TRBV7-9 and TRBJ1-1 for the parts outside the CDR3, the full variable domain is DTGVSQNPRHKITKRGQNVTFRCDPISEHNRLYWYRQTLGQGPEFLTYFQNEAQLEKSRLLSDRFSAERPKGSFSTLEIQRTEQGDSAMYLCASSATDNTEAFFGQGTRLTVV.

This clonotype was recorded many times. CDR3 amino acids: CASSLTGGPSGELFF. CDR3 sequence (DNA): TGTGCCAGCAGCTTAACGGGAGGGCCATCCGGGGAGCTGTTTTTT. The rearrangement joins TRBV11-3 to TRBJ2-2; 8 nucleotides match TRBD2. Germline CDR1 and CDR2: SGHNT and YENEEA. CDR3 length: 15 residues. The ends lost 2 bases at V and 6 bases at J; junction bases unmatched: 5.

V usage is TRBV4-1 and J usage is TRBJ2-1; 11 bases fit TRBD2. From germline, CDR1 is MGHRA and CDR2 YSYEKL. Trimming took 2 bases from V and 8 from J; bases not matched to a gene: 5. There are 15 residues in the CDR3. CDR3 amino acids: CASSQLAGGRDEQFF. DNA for the CDR3: TGCGCCAGCAGCCAACTAGCGGGAGGAAGGGATGAGCAGTTCTTC.

This clonotype came up many times. The J gene is TRBJ2-2, the V gene TRBV7-9; TRBD2 aligns across 14 bases. The ends lost 5 bases at V and 7 bases at J; junction bases unmatched: 6. Germline assignment: CDR1 SEHNR and CDR2 FQNEAQ (reference sequence). The CDR3 has 16 amino acids. The CDR3 DNA follows: TGTGCCAGCAGCGTTGGGACTAGCGGGAGTGGCGGGGAGCTGTTTTTT. This translates into CASSVGTSGSGGELFF.